Included here is one TCR beta chain sequence, with context. Its antigen remains unknown. The read comes to an end 3 residues before the CDR3 does, leaving the germline J gene to fill in the end. The CDR3 spans 16 residues. Trimming pared 0 bases from V and 5 bases from J, leaving 13 bases between. The V gene's germline CDR1 is MNHEY and CDR2 SVGEGT. The data were taken from a study of T cell clonality in common variable immunodeficiency. Clones were sequenced by immunoSEQ multiplex PCR, and TCRdb holds only the in-frame ones, with some missing. Listed for the sample are 40,000 to 65,000 clones, none seen a single time. Findings and caveats of the study: In common variable immunodeficiency, TCR beta chains reportedly carried fewer deletions and N-nucleotide insertions.

The chain is built from TRBV6-2 or TRBV6-3 and TRBJ2-2; D ambiguous. The TCR was taken from a person aged 18-69 years in good health. The specimen sequenced was peripheral blood mononuclear cells. CDR3 DNA (partial): TGTGCCAGCAGTTACTCGAGGCTAGTACTGACCGGGGAG. It yields the protein CASSYSRLVLTGE. The full CDR3 is CASSYSRLVLTGELFF.